This TCR beta chain was observed in a study of blood T cell repertoires in COVID-19 (TCRdb year 2020). Broadly, across the study: The collaborator samples originated in the United States, Italy and Spain and spanned the acute and convalescent phases of COVID-19. The repertoires were released in a freely available public database meant as a resource for research on the immune response to SARS-CoV-2. Deeply sampled blood TCRbeta repertoires from subjects exposed to, actively infected with, or recovered from COVID-19 were included in the dataset. The material from the prospective study consisted of cDNA or gDNA derived from T cells, B-cell-depleted T cells, or PBMCs. A de-identified subject ID, COVID-19 status, age in years and sex were almost always included in the sample metadata. HLA class I and class II types, where available, came from metadata supplied by the sample provider rather than from assay-based typing. Samples came from the ongoing ImmuneRACE study (first 160 participants) plus 1,254 subjects from 6 global collaborators. Results the study describes overall, beyond this receptor: The quantity of clinical and demographic metadata differed by source and by participant and was supplied without curation.

TCRbeta CDR3 regions were amplified from genomic DNA by means of the immunoSEQ Assay, a bias-controlled multiplex PCR. The source study handled its data this way. The number of nucleated cells in each sample was estimated by amplification of reference gene primers within the assay. To quantify the absolute abundance of each unique TCRbeta CDR3 rearrangement, sequence reads were collapsed and filtered. For each sample, productive Simpson clonality was calculated as the square root of Simpson's diversity index across productive rearrangements. Drawn from immuneACCESS, this table holds only the in-frame rearrangements with V and J called that TCRdb kept. Clones are partly lost; checked studies trace under half to an unresolved V gene and leave the rest unexplained. Clone size and the V and J calls come from that table; the DNA yielded D and trimming. The sample yields just under 350,000 clones; around 88% were counted once. Under 3% of the sample belongs to the ten largest clones.

The germline V end is reduced by 6 bases and the J end by 2 bases; junction bases left unmatched: 9. Reading the germline V gene gives CDR1 MNHEY and CDR2 SVGAGI. Including the terminal cysteine and phenylalanine, the CDR3 comprises 15 residues. Only the CDR3 portion is preserved as DNA: 45 bases, with reading frame beginning at the first base. For this clone: This receptor's antigen is unknown. It has no much larger one-base neighbor in the sample; base qualities were not kept.

Collaborating institutions collected whole blood in K2EDTA tubes following their own protocols. For TCRbeta analysis, collaborators shipped samples as frozen whole blood, isolated PBMCs, or DNA extracted from either of those sample types. The chain is made from TRBV6-5 and TRBJ2-5, with 7 bases aligning to TRBD2. Sequencing was done on a sample of peripheral blood. The clonotype originates from a man aged 25 to 40 with active or convalescent COVID-19. The DNA reads as follows: TGTGCCAGCAGCCAAACTATGGGAGGGCAAGAGACCCAGTACTTC. Translated, it gives CASSQTMGGQETQYF.